The clone carrying this T cell receptor beta chain occurred a few times. Its antigen is as yet unknown. Full-length variable regions came from constant-region reverse primers plus semi-nested Nested Universal Primer A PCR. Each CDR3 protein is one row after TCRdb ran MiXCR on the 5' RACE reads. The data contain about 43,000 distinct CDR3 sequences, 25% to 30% of them singletons. The memory fraction was CD4+CD45RO+CD25- cells. Study findings and constraints: Tumor Tregs overlapped most with tumor, then blood, naive CD4+ cells. The larger cohort examined one V-J beta rearrangement, not whole repertoires.

Trimming stripped 5 bases from V and 0 bases from J, with 6 bases between. The CDR3 runs 13 residues. Per the germline V gene, CDR1 is KGHSH and CDR2 is LQKENI. This rearrangement joins TRBV18 to TRBJ2-3; unclear D gene. The TCR was taken from a female donor with breast cancer. The sequencing sample was made of memory CD4+ T cells sorted from a lymph node. Described subset: memory CD4+ T cells, CD4+CD45RO+CD25-. CDR3: CASSITSTDTQYF. The CDR3 DNA reads as TGTGCCAGCTCAATTACAAGCACAGATACGCAGTATTTT.